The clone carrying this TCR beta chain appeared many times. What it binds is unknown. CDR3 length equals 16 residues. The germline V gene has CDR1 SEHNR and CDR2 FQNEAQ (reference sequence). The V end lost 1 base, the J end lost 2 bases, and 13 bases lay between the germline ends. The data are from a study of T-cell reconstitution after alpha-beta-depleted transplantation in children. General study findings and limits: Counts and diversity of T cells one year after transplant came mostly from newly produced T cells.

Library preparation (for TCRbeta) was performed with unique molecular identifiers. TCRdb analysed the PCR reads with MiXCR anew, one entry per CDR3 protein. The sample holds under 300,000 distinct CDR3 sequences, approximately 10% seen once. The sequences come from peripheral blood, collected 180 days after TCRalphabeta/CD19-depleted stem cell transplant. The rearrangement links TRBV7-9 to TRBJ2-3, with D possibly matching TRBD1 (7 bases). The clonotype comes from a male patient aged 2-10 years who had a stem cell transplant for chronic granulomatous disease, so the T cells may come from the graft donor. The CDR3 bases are TGTGCCAGCAGCTTAGTGGCAGGGGGGTACACAGATACGCAGTATTTT. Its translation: CASSLVAGGYTDTQYF.